This T cell receptor beta chain originates from a study of CD8+ T cells in alopecia areata. Germline-derived CDR1 and CDR2 are LNHNV and YYDKDF (reference sequence). V lost 1 base to trimming and J lost 1 base, with 8 bases between them. This CDR3 comprises 15 residues. Isolated RNA was reverse transcribed into cDNA used as the sequencing template. Method: immunoSEQ multiplex PCR; TCRdb's copy keeps in-frame clones and lacks some. In the table there are approximately 150,000 clones, around 57% of which are singletons. This clone was counted only a few times. Sequencing used CD4+ T cells sorted from blood. This sequence was found in a human donor in good health. The chain employs TRBV15 and TRBJ1-5; D gene uncertain. In DNA, the CDR3 is TGTGCCACCAGCAGAGGTGGGGAGAGCAATCAGCCCCAGCATTTT. It encodes CATSRGGESNQPQHF.